The text below deals with one T cell receptor beta chain. This sample was taken from a study of T cell changes during pregnancy in multiple sclerosis. Measured with immunoSEQ multiplex PCR; TCRdb has only the in-frame clones, and not every one. The table records approximately 100,000 clones, more than 90% of them present only once. The germline V gene has CDR1 LNHDA and CDR2 SQIVND (reference sequence). The V end was cut by 6 bases, the J end by 0 bases, with 11 bases between. The CDR3 has 14 residues. This TCR came from a female donor with multiple sclerosis, enrolled in a pregnancy study. Sequenced material: peripheral blood, taken in the second trimester of pregnancy. This chain connects TRBV19 to TRBJ1-1; D may be TRBD1 (5 bases). CDR3 protein: CASREGHLNTEAFF. As DNA, the CDR3 is TGTGCCAGTAGGGAGGGGCACTTGAACACTGAAGCTTTCTTT.